The 15 T cell receptor beta chains given below trace back to one sample, sequenced in a study of blood T cell repertoires in COVID-19. The method was immunoSEQ multiplex PCR; TCRdb's version includes in-frame clones alone and lacks a portion of them. The sample records 400,000 to 550,000 clones, roughly 89% being singletons. Sequences were obtained from peripheral blood. Source of these receptors: a woman aged 25 to 39 with acute or convalescent COVID-19.

The gene calls are TRBV7-6 and TRBJ2-2; tentatively, D is TRBD1 (6 bases). The CDR3 is 13 residues long. V lost 5 bases to trimming and J lost 8 bases, with 12 bases between them. Germline lookup yields CDR1 SGHVS and CDR2 FNYEAQ. The CDR3 loop is CASSDSGAGELFF. The CDR3 DNA sequence: TGTGCCAGCAGCGACTCAGGGGCGGGGGAGCTGTTTTTT.

This clone appeared a single time. This chain joins TRBV18 and TRBJ2-2, with 9 bases lining up with TRBD2. V lost 3 bases, J lost 3 bases, and 5 bases stayed unmatched. The CDR3 covers 16 residues. From germline, CDR1 is KGHSH and CDR2 LQKENI. The CDR3 loop reads CASSPQVAGDTGELFF. For the CDR3, the DNA is TGTGCCAGCTCACCGCAGGTAGCGGGGGACACCGGGGAGCTGTTTTTT.

The chain combines TRBV9 with TRBJ2-7; 8 nucleotides match TRBD2. CDR3 size: 15 residues. Trimming cost V 0 bases and J 2 bases; bases outside gene matches: 4. Per the germline V gene, CDR1 is SGDLS and CDR2 is YYNGEE. The CDR3 loop reads CASSVGGGYTYEQYF. The CDR3, as DNA: TGTGCCAGCAGCGTAGGCGGGGGGTACACCTACGAGCAGTACTTC.

The rearrangement uses TRBV6-5 and TRBJ1-2; D is undetermined. CDR1 and CDR2 (germline): MNHEY, SVGAGI. The CDR3 contains 14 residues. The V end was cut by 6 bases, the J end by 5 bases, with 16 bases between. CDR3 region: CASSLGGFTYGYTF. The CDR3 DNA reads as TGTGCCAGCAGCCTCGGAGGGTTTACATATGGCTACACCTTC.

This clone has just a few counts. Additional DNA sequences in this sample encode the identical CDR3. The chain couples TRBV18 to TRBJ1-5; maybe TRBD1 (5 bases). Germline lookup yields CDR1 KGHSH and CDR2 LQKENI. V lost 4 bases, J lost 7 bases, and 11 bases lay in between. This CDR3 spans 13 amino acids. This CDR3 is CASSLDRQQPQHF. CDR3 DNA sequence: TGTGCCAGCTCACTTGACAGACAACAGCCCCAGCATTTT.

V is TRBV5-1 and J is TRBJ2-1, with TRBD1 matching over 11 bases. The CDR3 covers 14 residues. Germline trimming cut 4 bases from V and 6 bases from J; bases unmatched to any gene: 3. Germline lookup yields CDR1 SGHRS and CDR2 YFSETQ. The CDR3 region is CASSAGQGGNEQFF. For the CDR3, the DNA is TGCGCCAGCAGCGCGGGACAGGGGGGCAATGAGCAGTTCTTC.

The rearrangement links TRBV27 to TRBJ2-1; 8 bases line up with TRBD2. Trimming took 6 bases from V and 4 from J; bases not matched to a gene: 14. This CDR3 is 17 amino acids long. The germline gives CDR1 MNHEY, CDR2 SMNVEV (reference sequence). The CDR3 DNA reads as TGTGCCAGCAGAACCGAGAAGCGGGGGAGACTATACAATGAGCAGTTCTTC. The encoded protein is CASRTEKRGRLYNEQFF.

The CDR3 DNA follows: TGTGCCACCAGTGATCCCCAGGGAACCGGGGAGCTGTTTTTT. Translating gives CATSDPQGTGELFF. This rearrangement joins TRBV24-1 to TRBJ2-2, with a possible D match to TRBD1 (5 bases). The CDR3 runs to 14 residues. V dropped 3 bases and J dropped 5 bases, with 9 bases sitting between them. Germline values: CDR1 KGHDR, CDR2 SFDVKD.

This sequence joins TRBV5-4 and TRBJ2-1; 7 bases agree with TRBD2. V shed 4 bases and J 2 bases; nucleotides not matched to a gene: 12. The germline gives CDR1 SGHNT, CDR2 YYREEE (reference sequence). The CDR3 is made up of 17 amino acids. DNA for the CDR3: TGTGCCAGCAGCAGTGCAGCGGGGCGGGGGACCTACAATGAGCAGTTCTTC. Translated, it gives CASSSAAGRGTYNEQFF. The full variable domain, with the rest looked up from reference TRBV5-4 and TRBJ2-1, is ETGVTQSPTHLIKTRGQQVTLRCSSQSGHNTVSWYQQALGQGPQFIFQYYREEENGRGNFPPRFSGLQFPNYSSELNVNALELDDSALYLCASSSAAGRGTYNEQFFGPGTRLTVL.

The chain has TRBV6-5 and TRBJ1-1, with 7 bases lining up with TRBD1. The CDR3 consists of 13 residues. Germline values: CDR1 MNHEY, CDR2 SVGAGI. V lost 6 bases, J lost 7 bases, and 8 bases stayed unmatched. For the CDR3, the DNA is TGTGCCAGCAGACCGACAGGGATCCTTGAAGCTTTCTTT. Amino acid sequence: CASRPTGILEAFF.

This chain links TRBV4-1 with TRBJ2-7, with D maybe TRBD1 (5 bases). Germline lookup yields CDR1 MGHRA and CDR2 YSYEKL. V shed 0 bases and J shed 3 bases, with 9 bases lying between them. The CDR3 has 14 amino acids. The CDR3 here is CASSQEGRGYEQYF. The DNA of the CDR3 is TGCGCCAGCAGCCAAGAAGGAAGGGGCTACGAGCAGTACTTC.

The chain couples TRBV5-1 to TRBJ2-2; 11 bases are a match to TRBD2. CDR1 SGHRS and CDR2 YFSETQ come from the germline V gene. The CDR3 is 16 residues long. Germline trimming cut 4 bases from V and 0 bases from J; bases unmatched to any gene: 2. CDR3 bases: TGCGCCAGCAGCCCTAGCGGGGGGCCGAACACCGGGGAGCTGTTTTTT. Residues: CASSPSGGPNTGELFF.

The chain employs TRBV7-3 and TRBJ1-6; no definite D call. Trimming stripped 5 bases from V and 0 bases from J, with 5 bases between. There are 14 residues in the CDR3. CDR1 is SGHTA, CDR2 FQGTGA, per germline. CDR3 nucleotide sequence: TGTGCCAGCAGCCGAGACTCCTATAATTCACCCCTCCACTTT. As protein: CASSRDSYNSPLHF.

The rearrangement uses TRBV7-3 and TRBJ2-1, with D possibly TRBD1 on 5 matching bases. The CDR3 is 15 residues long. V lost 5 bases to trimming and J lost 1 base, with 12 bases between them. Germline values: CDR1 SGHTA, CDR2 FQGTGA. In DNA, the CDR3 is TGTGCCAGCAGCCCCCGACAGAAATCCTACAATGAGCAGTTCTTC. Its translation: CASSPRQKSYNEQFF.

The rearrangement joins TRBV2 to TRBJ2-5; TRBD1 might be the D (8 bases). The length of the CDR3 is 15 residues. The V and J ends lost 4 bases and 4 bases respectively, with 16 bases between them. Germline values: CDR1 SNHLY, CDR2 FYNNEI. The CDR3 sequence is CASSALDREGETQYF. In DNA, the CDR3 is TGTGCCAGCAGTGCCCTGGACAGGGAGGGAGAGACCCAGTACTTC.